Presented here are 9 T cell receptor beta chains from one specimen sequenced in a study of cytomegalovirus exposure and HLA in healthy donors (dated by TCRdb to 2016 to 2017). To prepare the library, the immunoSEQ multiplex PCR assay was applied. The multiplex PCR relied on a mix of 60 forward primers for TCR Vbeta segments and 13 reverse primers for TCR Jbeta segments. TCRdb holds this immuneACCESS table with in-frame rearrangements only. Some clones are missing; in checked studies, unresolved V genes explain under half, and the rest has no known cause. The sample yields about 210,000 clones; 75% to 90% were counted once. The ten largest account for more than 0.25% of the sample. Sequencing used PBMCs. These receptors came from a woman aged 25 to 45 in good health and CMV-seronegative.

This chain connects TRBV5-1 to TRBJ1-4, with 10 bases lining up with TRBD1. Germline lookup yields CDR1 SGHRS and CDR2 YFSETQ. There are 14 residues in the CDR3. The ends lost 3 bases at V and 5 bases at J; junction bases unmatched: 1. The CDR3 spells CASSWDRGNEKLFF. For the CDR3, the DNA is TGCGCCAGCAGCTGGGACAGGGGAAATGAAAAACTGTTTTTT.

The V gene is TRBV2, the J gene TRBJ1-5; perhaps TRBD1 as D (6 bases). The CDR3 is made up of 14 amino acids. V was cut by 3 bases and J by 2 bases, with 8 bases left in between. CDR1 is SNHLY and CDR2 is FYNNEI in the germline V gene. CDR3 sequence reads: CASSEAGGNQPQHF. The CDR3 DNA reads TGTGCCAGCAGTGAGGCAGGGGGCAATCAGCCCCAGCATTTT.

The CDR3 region is CASKDRGHTHKALYF. DNA of the CDR3: TGTGCCAGCAAAGACAGGGGACACACACACAAGGCACTGTACTTC. This rearrangement joins TRBV28 to TRBJ2-7; 8 bases are shared with TRBD1. The CDR3 consists of 15 residues. Germline CDR1 reads MDHEN; CDR2 reads SYDVKM. V was pared by 7 bases and J by 12 bases, with 20 bases of the junction left unmatched.

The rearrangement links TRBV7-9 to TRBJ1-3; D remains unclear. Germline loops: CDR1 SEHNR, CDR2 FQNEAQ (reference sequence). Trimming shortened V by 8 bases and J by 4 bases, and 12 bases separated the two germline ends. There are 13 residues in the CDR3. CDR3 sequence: CASAYTSGNTIYF. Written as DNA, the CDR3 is TGTGCCAGCGCCTATACGTCAGGAAACACCATATATTTT.

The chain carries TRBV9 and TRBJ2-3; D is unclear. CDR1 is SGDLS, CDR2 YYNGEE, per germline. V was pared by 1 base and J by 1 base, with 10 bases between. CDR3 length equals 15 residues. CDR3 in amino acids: CASSVTQDRTDTQYF. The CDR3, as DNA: TGTGCCAGCAGCGTAACGCAGGATCGCACAGATACGCAGTATTTT. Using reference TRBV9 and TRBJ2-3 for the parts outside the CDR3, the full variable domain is DSGVTQTPKHLITATGQRVTLRCSPRSGDLSVYWYQQSLDQGLQFLIQYYNGEERAKGNILERFSAQQFPDLHSELNLSSLELGDSALYFCASSVTQDRTDTQYFGPGTRLTVL.

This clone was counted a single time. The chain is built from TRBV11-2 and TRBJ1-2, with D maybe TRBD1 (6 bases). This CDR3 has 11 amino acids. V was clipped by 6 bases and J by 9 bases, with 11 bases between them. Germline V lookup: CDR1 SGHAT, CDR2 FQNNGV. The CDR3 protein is CASRWGQRYTF. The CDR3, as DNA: TGTGCCAGCAGGTGGGGGCAACGCTACACCTTC.

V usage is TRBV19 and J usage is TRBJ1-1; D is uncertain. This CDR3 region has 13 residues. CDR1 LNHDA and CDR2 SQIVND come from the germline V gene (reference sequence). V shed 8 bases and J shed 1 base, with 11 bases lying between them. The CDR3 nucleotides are TGTGCCAGTGCTACAACGGGGAACACTGAAGCTTTCTTT. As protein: CASATTGNTEAFF.

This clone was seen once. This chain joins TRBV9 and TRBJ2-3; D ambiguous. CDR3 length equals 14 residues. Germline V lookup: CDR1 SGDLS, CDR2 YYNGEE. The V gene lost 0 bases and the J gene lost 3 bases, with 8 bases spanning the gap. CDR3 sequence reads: CASSVDPRTDTQYF. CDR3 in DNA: TGTGCCAGCAGCGTAGACCCGAGGACAGATACGCAGTATTTT.

The chain's CDR3 is CAISSGLAGYEQYF. The CDR3 nucleotides are TGTGCCATTTCCTCGGGACTAGCGGGCTACGAGCAGTACTTC. The chain links TRBV10-3 to TRBJ2-7, with TRBD2 identical over 12 bases. The V segment lost 9 bases and the J segment 3 bases; nucleotides outside the gene matches: 6. Germline V gene data show CDR1 as ENHRY and CDR2 as SYGVKD. This CDR3 has 14 residues.